Below are 13 T cell receptor beta chains sequenced from a single sample in a study of T cells in Graves' hyperthyroidism and ophthalmopathy. RNA transcripts served as the template for amplifying TCR beta CDR3 regions. HTBI primers drove first-round RT-PCR of the TCR CDR3. TCRdb reprocessed the multiplex PCR reads with MiXCR, giving one entry per CDR3 protein. Found here are approximately 610,000 distinct CDR3 sequences, roughly 15% of them singletons; the top ten hold 4% to 5.5%. Sequencing input: blood. The receptors originated from a woman aged 35 to 49 with Graves' ophthalmopathy.

This clonotype was observed a few times. V gene TRBV11-3 combines with J gene TRBJ1-2, with D perhaps TRBD1 (5 bases). Germline-derived CDR1 and CDR2 are SGHNT and YENEEA. The CDR3 is 15 amino acids. V shed 0 bases and J shed 8 bases, with 16 bases lying between them. CDR3 residues: CASSLDRPGNVGYTF. CDR3 DNA sequence: TGTGCCAGCAGCTTAGATCGCCCAGGGAATGTAGGCTACACCTTC.

This clonotype has at least ten counts. The V gene is TRBV6-1, the J gene TRBJ2-5, with D possibly being TRBD1 (5 bases). V lost 10 bases and J 2 bases, leaving 17 bases between the germline ends. The CDR3 is 14 amino acids. CDR1 and CDR2 from the germline V gene are MNHNS and SASEGT. DNA of the CDR3: TGTGCCACCCAGGGCGCAGGACCTCAAGAGACCCAGTACTTC. It is translated as CATQGAGPQETQYF.

There are many counts of this clonotype. The chain recombines TRBV7-2 with TRBJ2-5, with D perhaps matching TRBD1 or TRBD2 (5 bases each). V gave up 1 base and J gave up 4 bases, with 10 bases separating them. Looked up from germline, CDR1 is SGHTA and CDR2 is FQGNSA. This CDR3 has 14 residues. This chain's CDR3 is CASSLGGTGETQYF. The CDR3 coding sequence is TGTGCCAGCAGCTTAGGTGGGACGGGAGAGACCCAGTACTTC.

This clonotype was detected ten times or more. The chain recombines TRBV27 with TRBJ2-4; D is possibly TRBD2 (6 bases). Germline CDR1 reads MNHEY; CDR2 reads SMNVEV (reference sequence). Trimming left V 3 bases short and J 7 bases short, with 13 bases between. This CDR3 has 14 amino acids. CDR3: CASSFEAGRNIQYF. In nucleotides, the CDR3 is TGTGCCAGCAGTTTCGAAGCGGGTAGGAACATTCAGTACTTC.

This clonotype was observed at least ten times. The chain combines TRBV15 with TRBJ2-7, with 9 positions matching TRBD1. Germline CDR1 and CDR2: LNHNV and YYDKDF (reference sequence). The V and J ends lost 5 bases and 5 bases, in that order; junction bases with no gene match: 4. CDR3 size: 13 residues. CDR3: CATSQGQGNEQYF. CDR3 bases: TGTGCCACCAGCCAGGGACAGGGCAACGAGCAGTACTTC.

This clonotype has a single count. Since a much larger clone is just one base distant, this may be a read error. In this CDR3 the conserved last residue, phenylalanine or tryptophan, is missing, so a read error is likely. The V gene is TRBV12-3 or TRBV12-4, the J gene TRBJ1-1; D remains unclear. V lost 5 bases, J lost 8 bases, and 15 bases lay in between. The CDR3 totals 13 residues. The CDR3 protein is CASSPTRIGEAFL. The CDR3 DNA follows: TGTGCCAGCAGTCCGACCCGGATTGGGGAAGCTTTCCTT.

The chain combines TRBV19 with TRBJ1-1, with D unresolved. The length of the CDR3 is 11 residues. The V end lost 7 bases, the J end lost 5 bases, and 8 bases lay between the germline ends. Germline V gene lookup returns CDR1 LNHDA and CDR2 SQIVND (reference sequence). CDR3 residues: CASMGSTEAFF. The CDR3, as DNA: TGTGCCAGTATGGGAAGTACTGAAGCTTTCTTT. The full variable domain, rest sourced from reference TRBV19 and TRBJ1-1, is DGGITQSPKYLFRKEGQNVTLSCEQNLNHDAMYWYRQDPGQGLRLIYYSQIVNDFQKGDIAEGYSVSREKKESFPLTVTSAQKNPTAFYLCASMGSTEAFFGQGTRLTVV.

This clonotype came up many times. DNA of the CDR3: TGTGCCAGCAGCACCATTGGAGGTCCCTATGGCTACACCTTC. This encodes CASSTIGGPYGYTF. V usage is TRBV9 and J usage is TRBJ1-2; D ambiguous. Trimming cost V 4 bases and J 4 bases, with 14 bases left between them. The CDR3 is made up of 14 amino acids. The V gene's germline CDR1 is SGDLS and CDR2 YYNGEE.

This clonotype was observed a handful of times. One end of the junction does not line up with germline, which may come from a read error. This chain uses TRBV6-2 or TRBV6-3 with TRBJ2-5; 8 nucleotides match TRBD2. CDR3 size: 14 residues. CDR1 and CDR2 (germline): MNHEY, SVGEGT. The CDR3: CASSPGGVQDTQYF. The DNA of the CDR3 is TGTGCCAGCAGTCCGGGAGGGGTACAAGATACCCAGTACTTC.

This clonotype has ten or more counts. The chain recombines TRBV6-1 with TRBJ1-2, with D maybe TRBD1 (6 bases). V was clipped by 6 bases and J by 4 bases, with 15 bases between them. This CDR3 region has 14 residues. Germline V gene data show CDR1 as MNHNS and CDR2 as SASEGT. The CDR3 loop is CASSLIAGAYGYTF. In DNA, the CDR3 is TGTGCCAGCAGCCTCATCGCAGGGGCCTATGGCTACACCTTC.

The sample holds many counts of this clonotype. CDR3 sequence (DNA): TGTGCCCGGGCTGCGGGACTAGCGGGGGTATCCGAGCAGTACTTC. It yields the protein CARAAGLAGVSEQYF. The chain employs TRBV30 and TRBJ2-7, with 14 nucleotides matching TRBD2. V lost 8 bases and J lost 6; bases outside the gene matches: 12. This CDR3 is 15 amino acids long. Germline V gives CDR1 GTSNPN, CDR2 SVGIG (reference sequence).

This clonotype has more than one count but fewer than ten. This sequence joins TRBV15 and TRBJ2-7, with a tentative D call TRBD2 (5 bases). The CDR3 consists of 16 residues. Trimming took off 0 bases at V and 2 bases at J, with 14 bases between the two ends. Per germline, CDR1 LNHNV and CDR2 YYDKDF (reference sequence). CDR3 loop: CATSREDSIGAYEQYF. CDR3 DNA: TGTGCCACCAGCAGAGAGGACTCGATCGGGGCCTACGAGCAGTACTTC.

The V and J genes are TRBV7-3 and TRBJ2-2; 10 bases are a match to TRBD2. The CDR3 runs 18 residues. CDR1 is SGHTA and CDR2 is FQGTGA in the germline V gene. V lost 5 bases to trimming and J lost 4 bases; unmatched junction nucleotides: 13. This CDR3 reads CASSPISSGRGGTGELFF. The DNA for the CDR3 is TGTGCCAGCAGCCCAATCTCTAGCGGGAGAGGGGGCACCGGGGAGCTGTTTTTT.